This is a list of T cell receptor beta chains from one sample in a study of response to subunit inactivated influenza vaccine. In TCRdb, the RT-PCR reads were re-called with MiXCR into one record per CDR3 protein. The top ten clones hold approximately 2% of a sample with around 520,000 distinct CDR3 sequences, roughly 27% of them seen once. The sample in question was CD4+ T cells sorted from PBMCs, obtained around 5 days after vaccination. These TCRs come from a man aged 45-60 years who received an inactivated influenza vaccine. CDR3s include the opening cysteine and the closing phenylalanine or tryptophan. The order of the fields is J gene, D gene, V gene, clone size, CDR3 protein, CDR3 DNA. The D gene is left open where the match is weak. Clone size is stated in some rows and not others, as once, few, many or a class when expanded.

J: TRBJ2-2; D: TRBD2; V: TRBV7-9; size: -; CDR3: CASSSLAGGTGELFF; DNA: TGTGCCAGCAGCTCACTAGCGGGAGGCACCGGGGAGCTGTTTTTT
J: TRBJ1-3; D: -; V: TRBV6-2/TRBV6-3; size: -; CDR3: CASSMGTSTFF; DNA: TGTGCCAGCAGTATGGGGACTTCCACCTTTTTT
J: TRBJ2-2; D: -; V: TRBV11-2; size: -; CDR3: CASSSMIGGVHGELFF; DNA: TGTGCCAGCAGCTCGATGATCGGGGGCGTTCACGGGGAGCTGTTTTTT
J: TRBJ2-5; D: -; V: TRBV7-9; size: -; CDR3: CASSYTRLGRETQYF; DNA: TGTGCCAGCAGCTATACCCGTTTGGGGCGCGAGACCCAGTACTTC
J: TRBJ2-3; D: TRBD2; V: TRBV4-2; size: few; CDR3: CASSQDPGGGGDTQYF; DNA: TGTGCCAGCAGCCAAGATCCGGGAGGAGGAGGAGATACGCAGTATTTT
J: TRBJ1-4; D: -; V: TRBV6-5; size: few; CDR3: CASSYVTGEKLFF; DNA: TGTGCCAGCAGTTACGTAACAGGGGAAAAACTGTTTTTT
J: TRBJ2-5; D: -; V: TRBV3-1; size: -; CDR3: CASSQMTGQETQYF; DNA: TGTGCCAGCAGCCAAATGACAGGCCAAGAGACCCAGTACTTC
J: TRBJ1-6; D: -; V: TRBV7-8; size: few; CDR3: CASSSKEAGSNSPLHF; DNA: TGTGCCAGCAGCTCGAAGGAGGCAGGGTCTAATTCACCCCTCCACTTT
J: TRBJ2-2; D: TRBD2; V: TRBV7-8; size: -; CDR3: CASSPLAGGSNTGELFF; DNA: TGTGCCAGCAGCCCACTCGCGGGAGGGTCGAACACCGGGGAGCTGTTTTTT
J: TRBJ2-5; D: TRBD1; V: TRBV4-3; size: few; CDR3: CASSQESGTGRQTQYF; DNA: TGCGCCAGCAGCCAAGAATCAGGGACAGGGAGACAGACCCAGTACTTC
J: TRBJ2-7; D: TRBD2; V: TRBV28; size: few; CDR3: CASTRGTGGYEQYF; DNA: TGTGCCAGCACCCGCGGTACGGGAGGCTACGAGCAGTACTTC
J: TRBJ2-1; D: TRBD2; V: TRBV20-1; size: many; CDR3: CSAESRGESSYNEQFF; DNA: TGCAGTGCCGAGTCCCGGGGGGAAAGCTCCTACAATGAGCAGTTCTTC
J: TRBJ2-7; D: -; V: TRBV25-1; size: few; CDR3: CASSDPGRLSNEQYF; DNA: TGTGCCAGCAGTGACCCCGGCCGGCTGTCCAACGAGCAGTACTTC
J: TRBJ2-1; D: -; V: TRBV6-1; size: -; CDR3: CASSEGTAGNNEQFF; DNA: TGTGCCAGCAGTGAAGGGACTGCGGGAAACAATGAGCAGTTCTTC
J: TRBJ2-3; D: TRBD2; V: TRBV5-6; size: -; CDR3: CASSLRTSGRADTQYF; DNA: TGTGCCAGCAGCTTACGGACTAGCGGGAGAGCAGATACGCAGTATTTT
J: TRBJ2-3; D: TRBD1; V: TRBV20-1; size: -; CDR3: CSARDRFADTQYF; DNA: TGCAGTGCTCGGGACAGATTCGCAGATACGCAGTATTTT
J: TRBJ2-1; D: -; V: TRBV12-3/TRBV12-4; size: few; CDR3: CARTPATTSAVKSNEQFF; DNA: TGTGCCAGAACCCCCGCAACCACTTCCGCTGTCAAGTCCAATGAGCAGTTCTTC
J: TRBJ2-7; D: -; V: TRBV28; size: -; CDR3: CASKVTDEQYF; DNA: TGTGCCAGCAAGGTTACCGACGAGCAGTACTTC
J: TRBJ2-7; D: TRBD1; V: TRBV7-2; size: few; CDR3: CASSLGDRVMGEQYF; DNA: TGTGCCAGCAGCTTGGGGGACAGGGTCATGGGCGAGCAGTACTTC
J: TRBJ2-1; D: TRBD2; V: TRBV20-1; size: -; CDR3: CSARKLAGTNEQFF; DNA: TGCAGTGCTAGAAAACTAGCGGGTACAAATGAGCAGTTCTTC
J: TRBJ1-5; D: -; V: TRBV4-1; size: -; CDR3: CASSPPDRPNQPQHF; DNA: TGCGCCAGCAGCCCTCCGGACAGACCCAATCAGCCCCAGCATTTT
J: TRBJ2-1; D: -; V: TRBV30; size: -; CDR3: CAWQATEGQFF; DNA: TGTGCCTGGCAGGCCACCGAGGGGCAGTTCTTC
J: TRBJ2-2; D: -; V: TRBV7-9; size: -; CDR3: CASSPPAAGELFF; DNA: TGTGCCAGCAGCCCCCCAGCTGCCGGGGAGCTGTTTTTT
J: TRBJ2-2; D: TRBD1; V: TRBV5-5; size: -; CDR3: CASTGLRQGAGGELFF; DNA: TGTGCCAGCACCGGATTACGTCAGGGGGCCGGCGGGGAGCTGTTTTTT
J: TRBJ2-6; D: -; V: TRBV30; size: -; CDR3: CACRWTSGANVLTF; DNA: TGTGCCTGTCGTTGGACATCTGGGGCCAACGTCCTGACTTTC
J: TRBJ2-3; D: -; V: TRBV20-1; size: -; CDR3: CSAAQGRGTDTQYF; DNA: TGCAGTGCGGCACAGGGAAGGGGCACAGATACGCAGTATTTT
J: TRBJ2-5; D: TRBD2; V: TRBV6-1; size: -; CDR3: CASSQTGLAGGTQYF; DNA: TGTGCCAGCAGTCAAACGGGACTAGCGGGGGGGACCCAGTACTTC
J: TRBJ2-5; D: -; V: TRBV29-1; size: many; CDR3: CSETTGGTETQYF; DNA: TGCAGCGAGACCACGGGGGGCACAGAGACCCAGTACTTC
J: TRBJ2-5; D: -; V: TRBV5-1; size: few; CDR3: CASYTTEQETQYF; DNA: TGCGCCAGCTACACGACAGAACAAGAGACCCAGTACTTC
J: TRBJ2-7; D: -; V: TRBV4-3; size: many; CDR3: CASSQDRQEQYF; DNA: TGCGCCAGCAGCCAAGATCGCCAGGAGCAGTACTTC
J: TRBJ2-1; D: -; V: TRBV7-9; size: once; CDR3: CASSPRLGAQTYNKQFF; DNA: TGTGCCAGCAGCCCACGGCTCGGGGCCCAGACCTACAATAAGCAGTTCTTC
J: TRBJ2-5; D: TRBD2; V: TRBV20-1; size: many; CDR3: CSARRGEETQYF; DNA: TGCAGTGCTAGACGGGGGGAAGAGACCCAGTACTTC
J: TRBJ2-7; D: -; V: TRBV24-1; size: -; CDR3: CATSSTLTPYEQYF; DNA: TGTGCCACCAGTTCGACTCTAACGCCCTACGAGCAGTACTTC
J: TRBJ2-1; D: -; V: TRBV2; size: -; CDR3: CASSGVEYNEQFF; DNA: TGTGCCAGCAGTGGAGTGGAGTACAATGAGCAGTTCTTC
J: TRBJ2-3; D: -; V: TRBV5-1; size: -; CDR3: CASSFAQLGDTQYF; DNA: TGCGCCAGCAGCTTTGCCCAGCTTGGGGATACGCAGTATTTT
J: TRBJ1-4; D: -; V: TRBV6-1; size: few; CDR3: CASRGWGNNEKLFF; DNA: TGTGCCAGCAGGGGATGGGGGAATAATGAAAAACTGTTTTTT
J: TRBJ2-5; D: -; V: TRBV5-1; size: -; CDR3: CASSLLAIRQETQYF; DNA: TGCGCCAGCAGCTTATTGGCTATTCGACAAGAGACCCAGTACTTC
J: TRBJ2-5; D: -; V: TRBV5-1; size: many; CDR3: CASSLEQETQYF; DNA: TGCGCCAGCAGCTTGGAGCAAGAGACCCAGTACTTC
J: TRBJ1-6; D: -; V: TRBV12-3/TRBV12-4; size: many; CDR3: CASSSNSPLHF; DNA: TGTGCCAGCAGCTCCAATTCACCCCTCCACTTT
J: TRBJ2-1; D: -; V: TRBV6-2/TRBV6-3; size: -; CDR3: CASRFGGGHEQFF; DNA: TGTGCCAGCAGATTCGGCGGCGGACATGAGCAGTTCTTC
J: TRBJ2-1; D: -; V: TRBV5-1; size: few; CDR3: CASSPEILASYNEQFF; DNA: TGCGCCAGCAGCCCGGAGATACTCGCCTCCTACAATGAGCAGTTCTTC
J: TRBJ2-3; D: -; V: TRBV6-1; size: -; CDR3: CASSRDGLWDTQYF; DNA: TGTGCCAGCAGCCGGGACGGGTTATGGGATACGCAGTATTTT
J: TRBJ2-2; D: -; V: TRBV6-5; size: few; CDR3: CASSYVSGPTGELFF; DNA: TGTGCCAGCAGTTACGTATCAGGGCCCACCGGGGAGCTGTTTTTT
J: TRBJ1-1; D: -; V: TRBV12-3/TRBV12-4; size: -; CDR3: CASSLSAGMAEAFF; DNA: TGTGCCAGCAGTTTATCGGCAGGGATGGCTGAAGCTTTCTTT
J: TRBJ2-3; D: -; V: TRBV7-6; size: -; CDR3: CASSTRSRVLTGTDTQYF; DNA: TGTGCCAGCAGCACTAGGAGCCGCGTTTTGACTGGCACAGATACGCAGTATTTT
J: TRBJ1-1; D: -; V: TRBV7-9; size: few; CDR3: CASSLPPGQMNTEAFF; DNA: TGTGCCAGCAGCTTACCACCGGGCCAGATGAACACTGAAGCTTTCTTT
J: TRBJ1-3; D: TRBD1; V: TRBV29-1; size: -; CDR3: CSVEDPPGTGNSGNTIYF; DNA: TGCAGCGTTGAAGACCCACCCGGGACAGGGAACTCTGGAAACACCATATATTTT
J: TRBJ1-1; D: TRBD1; V: TRBV20-1; size: few; CDR3: CSARVGTGGTEAFF; DNA: TGCAGTGCTAGAGTAGGGACAGGGGGCACTGAAGCTTTCTTT
J: TRBJ2-2; D: -; V: TRBV7-2; size: many; CDR3: CASSSPNTGELFF; DNA: TGCGCCAGCAGCTCACCGAACACCGGGGAGCTGTTTTTT
J: TRBJ2-5; D: TRBD2; V: TRBV11-2; size: once; CDR3: CASSLGGGSGETQYF; DNA: TGTGCCAGCAGCTTAGGGGGAGGTAGCGGGGAGACCCAGTACTTC
J: TRBJ1-1; D: -; V: TRBV3-1; size: few; CDR3: CASSQRVQRTEAFF; DNA: TGTGCCAGCAGCCAGAGGGTCCAGAGGACTGAAGCTTTCTTT